This T cell receptor beta chain is from a study of blood T cell repertoires in COVID-19 (dated by TCRdb to 2020 to 2021). As for the study more broadly: The collaborator samples originated in the United States, Italy and Spain and spanned the acute and convalescent phases of COVID-19. The dataset comprised deeply sampled blood TCRbeta repertoires from subjects exposed to, actively infected with, or recovered from COVID-19. Where available, HLA class I and class II types were taken from metadata supplied by the sample provider and were not determined by assay-based typing. The repertoires were released in a freely available public database meant as a resource for research on the immune response to SARS-CoV-2. The prospective study material was composed of cDNA or gDNA derived from T cells, B-cell-depleted T cells, or PBMCs. Samples were obtained from the ongoing ImmuneRACE study (first 160 participants) and from 1,200 or so subjects provided by 6 global collaborators. The sample metadata nearly always contained a de-identified subject ID, COVID-19 status, age in years and sex. The study at large found these results: How much clinical and demographic metadata was included differed by source and by participant, and the metadata was provided uncurated.

Points on this clone: This receptor's antigen is unknown. Base quality data are lacking; no much larger clone is found one base away.

The immunoSEQ Assay, a bias-controlled multiplex PCR, was used to amplify TCRbeta CDR3 regions from genomic DNA. In the paper's pipeline: The number of nucleated cells in each sample was estimated from the amplification of reference gene primers within the assay. To quantify the absolute abundance of each unique TCRbeta CDR3 rearrangement, sequence reads were collapsed and filtered. For each sample, productive Simpson clonality was calculated by taking the square root of Simpson's diversity index across productive rearrangements. TCRdb's version of the immuneACCESS table is confined to in-frame rearrangements and falls short of the full clone set. An unresolved V gene accounts for under half of the shortfall where checked; the remainder is of unknown origin. V, J and clone size are taken as reported in that table, and D and trimming were inferred from the DNA itself. The sample contains 140,000 or so clones, more than 60% of them found a single time. Of the sample, 16% falls within the top ten clones.

The collaborating institutions used their own protocols to collect whole blood in K2EDTA tubes. Collaborator samples were shipped for TCRbeta analysis as frozen whole blood, isolated PBMCs, or DNA extracted from either sample type. The CDR3 starts with the cysteine, ends with the phenylalanine, and has 14 residues. CDR3 DNA is the only sequence kept; it has 42 bases, read in frame from the first base. V loses 5 bases, J loses 3 bases, and the germline ends lie 10 bases apart. The germline V gene (reference sequence) sets CDR1 to MNHNY and CDR2 to SVGAGI. This TCR was sampled from a man in his forties or fifties with acute or convalescent COVID-19. The sequence is built from TRBV6-6 and TRBJ1-4, with an unclear D gene assignment. Sequenced material: peripheral blood. Read as DNA, the sequence is TGTGCCAGCAGTCGGACGGGTCCTAATGAAAAACTGTTTTTT. Translation gives CASSRTGPNEKLFF.